A selection of T cell receptor beta chains follows, all from one sample in a study of beta chain features in type 1 diabetes. Method: immunoSEQ multiplex PCR; TCRdb's copy keeps in-frame clones and lacks some. In the table there are about 330,000 clones, around 10% of which are singletons. Sequencing was carried out using naive CD4+ T cells from blood. The receptors come from a woman in her thirties in good health. CDR3s include the opening cysteine and the closing phenylalanine or tryptophan. Each record gives: clone size, V gene, D gene, J gene, CDR3 protein, CDR3 DNA. A D gene is named only where the DNA matches it firmly. Size is omitted from some rows. Given values are once, few, many or a class for expanded clones.

size: few
V: TRBV6-1
D: TRBD2
J: TRBJ2-7
CDR3: CASSVLAGGGEQYF
DNA: TGTGCCAGCAGTGTCCTAGCGGGAGGGGGCGAGCAGTACTTC

size: few
V: TRBV28
D: TRBD1
J: TRBJ1-1
CDR3: CASSSLRTGATNTEAFF
DNA: TGTGCCAGCAGCTCCCTGAGGACAGGGGCGACGAACACTGAAGCTTTCTTT

size: -
V: TRBV29-1
D: -
J: TRBJ2-3
CDR3: CSVEDRRGEWGDTQYF
DNA: TGCAGCGTTGAAGATCGCAGGGGGGAGTGGGGAGATACGCAGTATTTT

size: few
V: TRBV6-5
D: -
J: TRBJ1-1
CDR3: CASSSVTPNTEAFF
DNA: TGTGCCAGCAGCTCGGTTACCCCGAACACTGAAGCTTTCTTT

size: -
V: TRBV5-4
D: -
J: TRBJ2-1
CDR3: CASSLDVSSYNEQFF
DNA: TGTGCCAGCAGCCTGGACGTCAGCTCCTACAATGAGCAGTTCTTC

size: -
V: TRBV6-6
D: -
J: TRBJ2-7
CDR3: CASSSGTRNYEQYF
DNA: TGTGCCAGCAGTTCCGGGACAAGAAACTACGAGCAGTACTTC

size: -
V: TRBV10-2
D: -
J: TRBJ2-1
CDR3: CASSGYRAGEQFF
DNA: TGCGCCAGCAGTGGATACAGGGCGGGTGAGCAGTTCTTC

size: -
V: TRBV5-1
D: -
J: TRBJ2-7
CDR3: CASSPRDTSYEQYF
DNA: TGCGCCAGCAGCCCCCGGGACACCTCCTACGAGCAGTACTTC

size: -
V: TRBV28
D: TRBD2
J: TRBJ2-3
CDR3: CASSLAGASTDTQYF
DNA: TGTGCCAGCAGCTTAGCGGGGGCTAGCACAGATACGCAGTATTTT

size: few
V: TRBV7-2
D: TRBD2
J: TRBJ2-3
CDR3: CASSARLAGGTDTQYF
DNA: TGTGCCAGCAGCGCCAGACTAGCGGGAGGCACAGATACGCAGTATTTT

size: few
V: TRBV28
D: TRBD2
J: TRBJ2-1
CDR3: CASSLTSPNEQFF
DNA: TGTGCCAGCAGCTTGACTAGCCCCAATGAGCAGTTCTTC

size: -
V: TRBV30
D: -
J: TRBJ2-5
CDR3: CAWSSNRPQETQYF
DNA: TGTGCCTGGAGTTCCAACAGGCCGCAAGAGACCCAGTACTTC

size: few
V: TRBV7-2
D: -
J: TRBJ1-1
CDR3: CASSLTQGDTEAFF
DNA: TGTGCCAGCAGCTTAACCCAGGGCGACACTGAAGCTTTCTTT

size: -
V: TRBV4-1
D: TRBD2
J: TRBJ2-1
CDR3: CASNTGTSGNNEQFF
DNA: TGCGCCAGCAACACCGGGACTAGCGGAAACAATGAGCAGTTCTTC

size: few
V: TRBV7-9
D: -
J: TRBJ2-2
CDR3: CASSPGLSGANTGELFF
DNA: TGTGCCAGCAGCCCTGGGCTAAGCGGAGCGAACACCGGGGAGCTGTTTTTT

size: few
V: TRBV5-1
D: -
J: TRBJ2-1
CDR3: CASRTTAGHEQFF
DNA: TGCGCCAGCAGAACGACAGCCGGCCACGAGCAGTTCTTC

size: few
V: TRBV11-2
D: TRBD2
J: TRBJ2-3
CDR3: CASSSTSGRSDTQYF
DNA: TGTGCCAGCAGCTCTACTAGCGGGAGGTCAGATACGCAGTATTTT

size: few
V: TRBV28
D: -
J: TRBJ2-7
CDR3: CASSWGNEQYF
DNA: TGTGCCAGCAGTTGGGGCAACGAGCAGTACTTC

size: -
V: TRBV7-2
D: -
J: TRBJ2-7
CDR3: CASSPAGVYEQYF
DNA: TGTGCCAGCAGCCCGGCCGGGGTCTACGAGCAGTACTTC

size: -
V: TRBV10-3
D: TRBD2
J: TRBJ2-3
CDR3: CAIGTSGSTDTQYF
DNA: TGTGCCATTGGGACTAGCGGGAGCACAGATACGCAGTATTTT

size: -
V: TRBV5-1
D: TRBD1
J: TRBJ2-1
CDR3: CASSKQTGYNEQFF
DNA: TGCGCCAGCAGCAAGCAGACAGGGTACAATGAGCAGTTCTTC

size: few
V: TRBV7-2
D: TRBD1
J: TRBJ2-7
CDR3: CASSLDRGQPYEQYF
DNA: TGTGCCAGCAGCTTAGATAGGGGGCAGCCCTACGAGCAGTACTTC

size: few
V: TRBV25-1
D: TRBD1
J: TRBJ2-7
CDR3: CASSADRSSYEQYF
DNA: TGTGCCAGCAGTGCGGACAGGAGCTCCTACGAGCAGTACTTC

size: few
V: TRBV6-5
D: TRBD1
J: TRBJ1-1
CDR3: CASSYAPGGKAFF
DNA: TGTGCCAGCAGTTACGCTCCAGGGGGAAAAGCTTTCTTT

size: few
V: TRBV15
D: TRBD1
J: TRBJ1-5
CDR3: CATSRVGQSNQPQHF
DNA: TGTGCCACCAGCAGAGTGGGACAGAGCAATCAGCCCCAGCATTTT

size: -
V: TRBV11-2
D: TRBD2
J: TRBJ2-3
CDR3: CASSSGLAIQGDTQYF
DNA: TGTGCCAGCAGCTCGGGACTAGCTATTCAAGGGGATACGCAGTATTTT

size: -
V: TRBV10-3
D: -
J: TRBJ2-2
CDR3: CAIAGVTGELFF
DNA: TGTGCCATCGCAGGGGTGACCGGGGAGCTGTTTTTT

size: few
V: TRBV5-6
D: -
J: TRBJ1-2
CDR3: CASSWGQLYGYTF
DNA: TGTGCCAGCAGCTGGGGACAACTTTATGGCTACACCTTC

size: few
V: TRBV19
D: TRBD2
J: TRBJ2-7
CDR3: CASRTPSGSSYEQYF
DNA: TGTGCCAGTCGAACCCCTAGCGGGAGCAGCTACGAGCAGTACTTC

size: -
V: TRBV29-1
D: TRBD1
J: TRBJ1-3
CDR3: CSAGTGNGNTIYF
DNA: TGCAGCGCTGGGACAGGGAACGGAAACACCATATATTTT

size: few
V: TRBV11-2
D: TRBD2
J: TRBJ2-5
CDR3: CASSEGLAGGAETQYF
DNA: TGTGCCAGCAGCGAGGGACTAGCGGGAGGTGCCGAGACCCAGTACTTC

size: -
V: TRBV27
D: -
J: TRBJ2-7
CDR3: CASSLSGHGTLLEQYF
DNA: TGTGCCAGCAGTTTATCGGGACACGGGACGTTACTCGAGCAGTACTTC

size: -
V: TRBV9
D: TRBD2
J: TRBJ2-1
CDR3: CASSVVAGAVNEQFF
DNA: TGTGCCAGCAGCGTAGTAGCGGGAGCTGTCAATGAGCAGTTCTTC

size: few
V: TRBV6-1
D: TRBD2
J: TRBJ2-3
CDR3: CASRAPSGSTDTQYF
DNA: TGTGCCAGCAGGGCACCTAGCGGGAGCACAGATACGCAGTATTTT

size: few
V: TRBV28
D: TRBD1
J: TRBJ1-4
CDR3: CASISPGQGNEKLFF
DNA: TGTGCCAGCATTTCACCGGGACAGGGAAATGAAAAACTGTTTTTT

size: -
V: TRBV30
D: -
J: TRBJ2-1
CDR3: CAWKLGVNNEQFF
DNA: TGTGCCTGGAAATTGGGAGTTAACAATGAGCAGTTCTTC

size: -
V: TRBV4-2
D: -
J: TRBJ2-1
CDR3: CASSQDLSARVFEQFF
DNA: TGTGCCAGCAGCCAAGATCTCTCGGCTAGAGTATTTGAGCAGTTCTTC

size: -
V: TRBV5-1
D: TRBD2
J: TRBJ2-5
CDR3: CASSLGSGTRKLETQYF
DNA: TGCGCCAGCAGCTTGGGGTCCGGGACTAGAAAATTAGAGACCCAGTACTTC

size: few
V: TRBV7-2
D: TRBD1
J: TRBJ2-1
CDR3: CASSLRDRVVNEQFF
DNA: TGTGCCAGCAGCTTACGGGACAGGGTTGTCAATGAGCAGTTCTTC

size: -
V: TRBV5-1
D: -
J: TRBJ2-6
CDR3: CASSRDFSGANVLTF
DNA: TGCGCCAGCAGCAGGGACTTCTCTGGGGCCAACGTCCTGACTTTC

size: few
V: TRBV18
D: TRBD2
J: TRBJ2-5
CDR3: CASSPPLLAGETQYF
DNA: TGTGCCAGCTCACCACCTTTACTAGCGGGAGAGACCCAGTACTTC

size: -
V: TRBV27
D: TRBD1
J: TRBJ1-5
CDR3: CASSQTGLGPQHF
DNA: TGTGCCAGCAGTCAGACAGGGCTCGGGCCCCAGCATTTT

size: few
V: TRBV29-1
D: TRBD2
J: TRBJ2-1
CDR3: CSVEISGRAYSYNEQFF
DNA: TGCAGCGTTGAGATTAGCGGGAGGGCCTACTCCTACAATGAGCAGTTCTTC

size: -
V: TRBV5-1
D: TRBD2
J: TRBJ2-7
CDR3: CASSSLAGGSYEQYF
DNA: TGCGCCAGCAGCTCCCTAGCGGGAGGGAGCTACGAGCAGTACTTC

size: few
V: TRBV4-1
D: TRBD1
J: TRBJ2-1
CDR3: CASSHETSAGTGSYNEQFF
DNA: TGCGCCAGCAGCCACGAAACCTCAGCCGGGACAGGCTCCTACAATGAGCAGTTCTTC

size: -
V: TRBV14
D: TRBD2
J: TRBJ2-1
CDR3: CASSQDFGLAAQNEQFF
DNA: TGTGCCAGCAGCCAAGATTTCGGACTAGCGGCCCAGAATGAGCAGTTCTTC

size: -
V: TRBV15
D: TRBD1
J: TRBJ2-7
CDR3: CATSRGAGGSEQYF
DNA: TGTGCCACCAGCAGAGGGGCAGGGGGCTCCGAGCAGTACTTC

size: -
V: TRBV4-1
D: -
J: TRBJ1-2
CDR3: CASSQAQGLYGYTF
DNA: TGCGCCAGCAGCCAAGCCCAGGGCCTCTATGGCTACACCTTC

size: -
V: TRBV29-1
D: TRBD1
J: TRBJ2-2
CDR3: CSVVTGPNTGELFF
DNA: TGCAGCGTTGTGACAGGGCCGAACACCGGGGAGCTGTTTTTT

size: -
V: TRBV2
D: TRBD2
J: TRBJ2-1
CDR3: CASSESSGKLDEQFF
DNA: TGTGCCAGCAGTGAATCTAGCGGGAAGTTGGATGAGCAGTTCTTC

size: few
V: TRBV30
D: -
J: TRBJ1-4
CDR3: CAWMERGSEKLFF
DNA: TGTGCCTGGATGGAGAGGGGGAGTGAAAAACTGTTTTTT

size: few
V: TRBV7-3
D: TRBD2
J: TRBJ2-3
CDR3: CASSSRLAGGPDTQYF
DNA: TGTGCCAGCAGCTCAAGACTAGCGGGAGGTCCAGATACGCAGTATTTT

size: few
V: TRBV2
D: TRBD1
J: TRBJ2-2
CDR3: CASSEDRGNTGELFF
DNA: TGTGCCAGCAGTGAGGACAGGGGGAACACCGGGGAGCTGTTTTTT

size: -
V: TRBV29-1
D: TRBD2
J: TRBJ2-6
CDR3: CSVRDYSSGANVLTF
DNA: TGCAGCGTGAGGGACTACAGCTCTGGGGCCAACGTCCTGACTTTC

size: few
V: TRBV7-3
D: TRBD2
J: TRBJ2-6
CDR3: CASSLRLAGNSGANVLTF
DNA: TGTGCCAGCAGCTTAAGGCTAGCGGGGAACTCTGGGGCCAACGTCCTGACTTTC

size: few
V: TRBV5-1
D: TRBD1
J: TRBJ1-2
CDR3: CASSLGQGIWDYGYTF
DNA: TGCGCCAGCAGCTTGGGACAGGGGATTTGGGACTATGGCTACACCTTC

size: -
V: TRBV29-1
D: -
J: TRBJ2-1
CDR3: CSVEFFDEQFF
DNA: TGCAGCGTTGAATTTTTCGATGAGCAGTTCTTC

size: few
V: TRBV5-8
D: -
J: TRBJ2-5
CDR3: CASSPQGTSGETQYF
DNA: TGTGCCAGCAGCCCGCAGGGCACCTCCGGGGAGACCCAGTACTTC

size: -
V: TRBV30
D: -
J: TRBJ1-5
CDR3: CAWSVGGADQPQHF
DNA: TGTGCCTGGAGTGTCGGGGGGGCGGATCAGCCCCAGCATTTT